The 19 T cell receptor beta chains below come from one sample, sequenced in a study of blood T cell repertoires in COVID-19. Clones were read by immunoSEQ multiplex PCR, and TCRdb kept only the in-frame ones, dropping some. The sample holds 150,000 to 200,000 clones; roughly 86% are singletons and the top ten take around 7.7%. What was sequenced was peripheral blood. The receptors were gathered from a man aged 35-49 years who had recovered from COVID-19.

The V call is TRBV5-6, the J call TRBJ2-1; the D gene is possibly TRBD1 (5 bases). This CDR3 comprises 14 residues. CDR1 is SGHDT, CDR2 YYEEEE, per germline. The ends were cut back, 0 bases at V and 7 bases at J, with 11 bases in the middle. The CDR3 nucleotides are TGTGCCAGCAGCTTGGCCGCAGGGCGAAATGAGCAGTTCTTC. Translating it yields CASSLAAGRNEQFF.

The chain carries TRBV19 and TRBJ1-1, with 8 bases identical to TRBD1. V lost 3 bases to trimming and J lost 11 bases; unmatched junction nucleotides: 2. This CDR3 comprises 11 residues. The germline V gene encodes CDR1 LNHDA and CDR2 SQIVND (reference sequence). CDR3: CASSMTGEAFF. The CDR3 nucleotides are TGTGCCAGTAGTATGACAGGGGAGGCTTTCTTT.

The CDR3 bases are TGTGCCAGCAGCTTATCCCCACGATCGACAGGCCCGGGTTGGAACACCATATATTTT. Its protein is CASSLSPRSTGPGWNTIYF. The chain links TRBV7-2 to TRBJ1-3; D perhaps matches TRBD1 (6 bases). Trimming removed 2 bases from V and 7 bases from J, with 27 bases in between. The CDR3 extends over 19 amino acids. Looked up from germline, CDR1 is SGHTA and CDR2 is FQGNSA.

The J gene is TRBJ2-1, the V gene TRBV7-9; 8 nucleotides align to TRBD1. Germline-derived CDR1 and CDR2 are SEHNR and FQNEAQ (reference sequence). The length of the CDR3 is 15 residues. With 5 bases clipped from V and 5 bases from J, the junction kept 8 bases outside the gene matches. The CDR3 bases are TGTGCCAGCAGCCAGCGACAGGGGCTTCACAATGAGCAGTTCTTC. Translation: CASSQRQGLHNEQFF.

This clone was observed a single time. This chain uses TRBV14 with TRBJ2-1, with 7 bases matching TRBD2. CDR1 is SGHDN, CDR2 FVKESK, per germline. The trim removed 6 bases at V and 10 bases at J, leaving 12 bases unmatched. The CDR3 totals 14 residues. The CDR3 loop is CASSPKAGRWEQFF. In DNA, the CDR3 is TGTGCCAGCAGTCCGAAAGCGGGAAGGTGGGAGCAGTTCTTC.

This clone was recorded once. The CDR3 DNA follows: TGTGCCTGGAGTGAGCAGGGAACCTATGGCTACACCTTC. This translates into CAWSEQGTYGYTF. The chain couples TRBV30 to TRBJ1-2; TRBD1 is a possible D gene (5 bases). The CDR3 sequence is 13 residues long. Trimming pared 1 base from V and 4 bases from J, leaving 10 bases between. Germline loops: CDR1 GTSNPN, CDR2 SVGIG (reference sequence). Supplemented by reference TRBV30 and TRBJ1-2, the full variable domain reads SQTIHQWPATLVQPVGSPLSLECTVEGTSNPNLYWYRQAAGRGLQLLFYSVGIGQISSEVPQNLSASRPQDRQFILSSKKLLLSDSGFYLCAWSEQGTYGYTFGSGTRLTVV.

This rearrangement joins TRBV7-8 to TRBJ2-7; 9 bases are shared with TRBD2. The CDR3 consists of 16 residues. CDR1 is SGHVS, CDR2 FQNEAQ, per germline. V shed 2 bases, J shed 1 base, and the junction held 6 bases outside the gene matches. This CDR3 is CASSLRGAGGSYEQYF. As DNA, the CDR3 is TGTGCCAGCAGCTTAAGAGGAGCGGGGGGTTCCTACGAGCAGTACTTC.

This rearrangement joins TRBV3-1 (or the pseudogene TRBV3-2) to TRBJ2-3; TRBD2 matches 8 bases. Germline CDR1 LGHDT, CDR2 YNNKEL (reference sequence). This CDR3 has 18 residues. With 0 bases clipped from V and 6 bases from J, the junction kept 14 bases outside the gene matches. CDR3 nucleotides: TGTGCCAGCAGCCAAGACTCTACTAGCGGCCCATTCAGGGATACGCAGTATTTT. It encodes CASSQDSTSGPFRDTQYF.

The count of this clone is one. The chain combines TRBV19 with TRBJ1-4; 7 bases are shared with TRBD1. The CDR3 contains 12 residues. From germline, CDR1 is LNHDA and CDR2 SQIVND (reference sequence). Germline trimming cut 10 bases from V and 9 bases from J; bases unmatched to any gene: 8. Here the CDR3 DNA reads TGTGCCACCTCTGCAGGGGGGCAAAAACTGTTTTTT. Translation: CATSAGGQKLFF.

V and J are TRBV27 and TRBJ1-6; TRBD1 matches 8 bases. The germline V gene has CDR1 MNHEY and CDR2 SMNVEV (reference sequence). The CDR3 has 17 amino acids. Losses at the gene ends were 6 bases for V and 1 base for J; bases not matched to a gene: 8. Here the CDR3 reads CASSKSRGLSYNSPLHF. For the CDR3, the DNA is TGTGCCAGCAGCAAGTCCAGGGGGCTGTCCTATAATTCACCCCTCCACTTT.

The chain combines TRBV5-6 with TRBJ2-2, with D maybe TRBD1 (7 bases). V was cut by 4 bases and J by 2 bases, with 15 bases left in between. CDR3 size: 16 residues. Per the germline V gene, CDR1 is SGHDT and CDR2 is YYEEEE. The CDR3 region is CASSPGGRGNTGELFF. The CDR3 DNA reads TGTGCCAGCAGCCCAGGGGGGCGGGGAAACACCGGGGAGCTGTTTTTT.

J is TRBJ2-7 and V is TRBV18; D possibly corresponds to TRBD1 (6 bases). V lost 4 bases, J lost 1 base, and 11 bases lay in between. CDR1 and CDR2 (germline): KGHSH, LQKENI. The CDR3 loop spans 14 amino acids. The CDR3 loop is CASSRQDSSYEQYF. As DNA, the CDR3 is TGTGCCAGCTCACGACAGGATTCTTCCTACGAGCAGTACTTC. Drawing the rest from reference TRBV18 and TRBJ2-7, the complete variable domain is NAGVMQNPRHLVRRRGQEARLRCSPMKGHSHVYWYRQLPEEGLKFMVYLQKENIIDESGMPKERFSAEFPKEGPSILRIQQVVRGDSAAYFCASSRQDSSYEQYFGPGTRLTVT.

The chain couples TRBV7-6 to TRBJ1-6; TRBD1 matches 9 bases. Trimming took 0 bases from V and 10 from J; bases not matched to a gene: 7. There are 16 residues in the CDR3. Germline CDR1 SGHVS, CDR2 FNYEAQ. The CDR3 sequence is CASSLAPGQGGSPLHF. In DNA, the CDR3 is TGTGCCAGCAGCTTAGCGCCGGGACAGGGTGGGTCACCCCTCCACTTT. The full variable domain, with the rest looked up from reference TRBV7-6 and TRBJ1-6, is GAGVSQSPRYKVTKRGQDVALRCDPISGHVSLYWYRQALGQGPEFLTYFNYEAQQDKSGLPNDRFSAERPEGSISTLTIQRTEQRDSAMYRCASSLAPGQGGSPLHFGNGTRLTVT.

The gene calls are TRBV9 and TRBJ2-3, with TRBD1 matching over 8 bases. This CDR3 spans 18 amino acids. The ends lost 0 bases at V and 1 base at J; junction bases unmatched: 10. Germline CDR1 reads SGDLS; CDR2 reads YYNGEE. The CDR3: CASSVGLLRGQRTDTQYF. As DNA, the CDR3 is TGTGCCAGCAGCGTAGGTCTGCTCAGGGGGCAACGCACAGATACGCAGTATTTT.

V usage is TRBV6-5 and J usage is TRBJ1-5; D is uncertain. The CDR3 totals 13 residues. Trimming stripped 7 bases from V and 7 bases from J, with 14 bases between. From germline, CDR1 is MNHEY and CDR2 SVGAGI. Here the CDR3 reads CASTPREGQPQHF. DNA for the CDR3: TGTGCCAGCACCCCTAGGGAGGGCCAGCCCCAGCATTTT.

The V call is TRBV9, the J call TRBJ2-1, with 11 bases fitting TRBD2. Germline-derived CDR1 and CDR2 are SGDLS and YYNGEE. V trimming: 4 bases; J trimming: 4 bases; junction bases outside the gene matches: 10. The CDR3 runs 17 residues. In DNA form, the CDR3 reads TGTGCCAGCAGCCCACGACTAGCGGGGCCCCTTTACAATGAGCAGTTCTTC. Translated: CASSPRLAGPLYNEQFF.

This chain connects TRBV19 to TRBJ2-1, with D tentatively TRBD2 (6 bases). The CDR3 covers 14 residues. CDR1 LNHDA and CDR2 SQIVND come from the germline V gene (reference sequence). With 1 base removed from V and 12 bases from J, the gap between germline ends came to 16 bases. CDR3 nucleotide sequence: TGTGCCAGTAGTATAGCTTTTTTAGCGGAGGGGCAGTTCTTC. Translation gives CASSIAFLAEGQFF.

The chain is built from TRBV6-6 and TRBJ2-7, with a tentative D call TRBD1 (5 bases). V lost 8 bases and J lost 2, with 16 bases in between. The CDR3 sequence is 14 residues long. The germline gives CDR1 MNHNY, CDR2 SVGAGI (reference sequence). CDR3 coding DNA: TGTGCCAGCGCGAGGACGGACAACACCTACGAGCAGTACTTC. Its translation is CASARTDNTYEQYF.

The chain uses TRBV20-1 and TRBJ2-5, with TRBD1 as a possible D gene (6 bases). The CDR3 length is 14 residues. Germline values: CDR1 DFQATT, CDR2 SNEGSKA (reference sequence). V lost 3 bases, J lost 5 bases, and 16 bases lay in between. The CDR3 DNA reads TGCAGTGCTAGTCCACAGGGTTTACGGGAGACCCAGTACTTC. This translates into CSASPQGLRETQYF.